The clone carrying this TCR beta chain was observed a single time. The antigen is undetermined. V was clipped by 0 bases and J by 5 bases, with 13 bases between them. The germline CDR1 and CDR2 sequences are MNHEY and SMNVEV (reference sequence). The CDR3 consists of 15 residues. All the donors were Caucasian adults who lived in Nashville, Tennessee. In the CD4+ fraction, cells were divided into CD45RA+ naive and CD45RA-negative memory subsets. These data originate in a study of shared clonotypes between healthy human individuals. Study outcomes and limitations: Among non-shared clonotypes, generation probabilities were lower than among those shared by all four donors. Relative to memory subsets, naive subsets generally showed larger estimated richness.

Some clones are missing from TCRdb's copy, which holds only in-frame ones; the method was immunoSEQ multiplex PCR. Among a few hundred thousand clones listed, approximately 97% were seen once. This chain connects TRBV27 to TRBJ1-1; D is unresolved. The source material was naive CD4+ T cells sorted from blood. Documented subset: CD45RA+ positively selected. This receptor was obtained from a woman between 25 and 40 years old in good health. The CDR3 loop reads CASSLSPLRGTEAFF. The CDR3 DNA sequence: TGTGCCAGCAGTTTATCTCCTCTCCGAGGAACTGAAGCTTTCTTT.